This T cell receptor beta chain was profiled in a study of blood T cell repertoires in COVID-19. Study-wide context: PBMCs, B-cell-depleted T cells, or T cells were the source of the cDNA or gDNA that made up the material.

Germline V gene lookup returns CDR1 LGHDT and CDR2 YNNKEL (reference sequence). CDR3 length: 14 amino acids. With 4 bases removed from V and 9 bases from J, the gap between germline ends came to 16 bases. In the authors' workflow: How many nucleated cells were present was estimated from reference gene primer amplification. Libraries were prepared by immunoSEQ multiplex PCR; TCRdb keeps only in-frame clonotypes and omits some of them. V and J calls and clone size are copied from that table; D and trimming were computed from the DNA. Of under 300,000 clones in the sample, 79% were seen once. Sequenced: peripheral blood. This receptor was obtained from a woman in her thirties or forties with active or convalescent COVID-19. The rearrangement joins TRBV3-1 (or the pseudogene TRBV3-2) to TRBJ2-1; D unclear. In nucleotides, the CDR3 is TGTGCCAGCAGCCCCTGGCACTTGGGCGTTGAGCAGTTCTTC. Residues: CASSPWHLGVEQFF.